This T cell receptor (beta chain) is from a study of T cell clusters in autoimmune cytopenias. Overall study results and limits: Clustering suggested that physiological T cell clusters were missing in primary autoimmune cytopenia patients. Exclusive TRB clusters were about 2.8-fold more numerous in healthy donors than in active autoimmune hepatitis.

Approximately 36,000 genome equivalents of blood DNA were amplified for TRB. One tube held mixed TRB-A and TRB-B primer pools for touch-down PCR. After re-calling the multiplex PCR reads, TCRdb lists one entry per CDR3 protein, DNA absent. The sample yields 8,300 or so distinct CDR3 sequences, of which the top ten take up about 6%. In terms of frequency, this clonotype is medium-sized. Its antigen is not identified. The sequence came from a human donor with an autoimmune cytopenia or autoimmune hepatitis (not recorded which). The sequenced sample was peripheral blood.

The CDR3 reads CASSILNEQFF. The rearrangement joins TRBV5-6 to TRBJ2-1. The length of the CDR3 is 11 residues. Germline CDR1 reads SGHDT; CDR2 reads YYEEEE.